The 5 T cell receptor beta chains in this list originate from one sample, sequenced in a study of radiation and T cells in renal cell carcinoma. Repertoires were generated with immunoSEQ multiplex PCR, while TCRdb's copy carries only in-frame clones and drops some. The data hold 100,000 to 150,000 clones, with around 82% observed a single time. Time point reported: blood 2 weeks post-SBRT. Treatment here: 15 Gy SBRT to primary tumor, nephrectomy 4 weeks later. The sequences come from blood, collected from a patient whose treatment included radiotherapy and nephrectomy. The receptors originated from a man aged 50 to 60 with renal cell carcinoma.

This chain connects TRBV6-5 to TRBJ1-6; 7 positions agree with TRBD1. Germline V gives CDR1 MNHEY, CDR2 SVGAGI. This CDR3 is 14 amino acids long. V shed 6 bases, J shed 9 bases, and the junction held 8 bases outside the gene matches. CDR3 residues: CASSTGEPRSPLHF. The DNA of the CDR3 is TGTGCCAGCAGCACAGGGGAGCCTCGTTCACCCCTCCACTTT.

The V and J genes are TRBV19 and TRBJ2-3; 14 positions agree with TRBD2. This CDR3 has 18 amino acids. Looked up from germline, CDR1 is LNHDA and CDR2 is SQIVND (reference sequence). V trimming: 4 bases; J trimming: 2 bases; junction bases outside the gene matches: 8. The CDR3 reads CASSTGLAGGSNTDTQYF. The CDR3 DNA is TGTGCCAGTAGTACCGGACTAGCGGGGGGTTCCAACACAGATACGCAGTATTTT.

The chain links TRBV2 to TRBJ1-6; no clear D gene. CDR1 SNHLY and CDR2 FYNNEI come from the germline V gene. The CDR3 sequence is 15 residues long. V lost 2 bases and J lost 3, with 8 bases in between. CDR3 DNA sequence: TGTGCCAGCAGTGAATCTCAGATCTATAATTCACCCCTCCACTTT. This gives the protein CASSESQIYNSPLHF.

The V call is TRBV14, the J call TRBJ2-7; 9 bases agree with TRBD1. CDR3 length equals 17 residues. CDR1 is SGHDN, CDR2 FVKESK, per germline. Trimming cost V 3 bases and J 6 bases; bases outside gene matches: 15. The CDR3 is CASSQFTGQGKGVEQYF. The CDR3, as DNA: TGTGCCAGCAGCCAGTTTACGGGACAGGGAAAAGGAGTCGAGCAGTACTTC.

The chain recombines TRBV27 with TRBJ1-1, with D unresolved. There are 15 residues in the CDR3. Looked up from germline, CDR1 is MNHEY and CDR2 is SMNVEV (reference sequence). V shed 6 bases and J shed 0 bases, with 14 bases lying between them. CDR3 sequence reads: CASSYKAQMNTEAFF. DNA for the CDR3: TGTGCCAGCAGCTACAAAGCACAAATGAACACTGAAGCTTTCTTT.